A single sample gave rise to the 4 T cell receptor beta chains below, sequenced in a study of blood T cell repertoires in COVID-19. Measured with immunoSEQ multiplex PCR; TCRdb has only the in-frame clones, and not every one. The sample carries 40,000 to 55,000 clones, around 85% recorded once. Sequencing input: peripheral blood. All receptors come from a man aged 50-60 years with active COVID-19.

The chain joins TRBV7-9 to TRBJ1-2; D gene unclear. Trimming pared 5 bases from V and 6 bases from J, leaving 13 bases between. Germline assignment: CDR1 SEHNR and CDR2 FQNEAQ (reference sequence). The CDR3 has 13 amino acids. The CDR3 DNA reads TGTGCCAGCAGCCCCCCTCCCGGGGATGGCTACACCTTC. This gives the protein CASSPPPGDGYTF.

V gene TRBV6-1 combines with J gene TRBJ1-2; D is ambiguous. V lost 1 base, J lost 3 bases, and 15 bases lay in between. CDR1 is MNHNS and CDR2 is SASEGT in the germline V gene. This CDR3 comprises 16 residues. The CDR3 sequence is CASSEGRGLIDYGYTF. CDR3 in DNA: TGTGCCAGCAGTGAAGGGAGAGGGTTGATCGACTATGGCTACACCTTC.

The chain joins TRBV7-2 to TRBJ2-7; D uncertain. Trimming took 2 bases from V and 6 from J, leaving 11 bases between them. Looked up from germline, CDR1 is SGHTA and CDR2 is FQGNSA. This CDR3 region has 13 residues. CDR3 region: CASSLPQISEQYF. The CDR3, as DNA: TGTGCCAGCAGCTTACCACAGATCAGCGAGCAGTACTTC.

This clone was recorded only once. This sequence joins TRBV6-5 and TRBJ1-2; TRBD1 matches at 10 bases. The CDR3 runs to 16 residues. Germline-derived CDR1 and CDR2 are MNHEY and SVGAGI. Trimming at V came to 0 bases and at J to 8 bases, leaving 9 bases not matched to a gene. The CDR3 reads CASSYSLRQGAGGYTF. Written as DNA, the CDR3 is TGTGCCAGCAGTTACTCGCTTAGACAGGGGGCCGGGGGCTACACCTTC.